This TCR beta chain is from a study of technical replicates of blood from several donors (dated 2017 in TCRdb). With regard to this clone: The antigen this receptor binds is unknown. Base qualities are not provided; no much larger clone lies one nucleotide away.

Receptors were amplified or captured by the immunoSEQ multiplex PCR assay. This is the immuneACCESS table as TCRdb keeps it, with only in-frame sequences that have V and J called. A part of the clones is gone; compared with another copy, unresolved V genes explain less than half, and the rest is unexplained. This sample gives tens of thousands of clones in total; approximately 90% of them show up just once. The ten largest clones add up to about 0.38% of the sample. V drops 5 bases and J drops 6 bases, leaving 13 bases in between. The germline V gene (reference sequence) sets CDR1 to LNHDA and CDR2 to SQIVND. Inclusive of the bounding cysteine and phenylalanine, the CDR3 is 13 residues long. The CDR3 DNA has 39 bases and is translated from base 1.

This receptor chain uses TRBV19 and TRBJ1-1; TRBD1 is perhaps the D gene, given 5 matching bases. This clonotype was obtained from a human donor in good health. Sequencing used T cells isolated from PBMCs. The nucleotide sequence reads as follows: TGTGCCAGTAGTTTGCCGGGGGAGGCTGAAGCTTTCTTT. This codes for CASSLPGEAEAFF.